The T cell receptor beta chain described here comes from a study of shared clonotypes between healthy human individuals. Trimming removed 4 bases from V and 7 bases from J; junction bases left unmatched: 7. Germline V gene sequence: CDR1 SGHRS, CDR2 YFSETQ. The CDR3 runs to 15 residues. All donors were Caucasian adults living in Nashville, Tennessee. Original processing methods: Because ImmunoSEQ provided only junction sequences with no quality scores, the filtering differed. Using immunoSEQ multiplex PCR, the repertoire was profiled, and TCRdb retains in-frame clones only, with some absent. From that table come the V and J calls and clone size; the DNA was used to work out D and trimming. The sample records 950,000 to 1,300,000 clones, about 70% being singletons.

This sequence was found in a man aged 18 to 29 in good health. Sequencing was performed on memory CD4+ T cells sorted from blood. Subset indicated: CD45RA-negative fraction. The chain uses TRBV5-1 and TRBJ1-4; 10 bases are a match to TRBD1. The CDR3 DNA follows: TGCGCCAGCAGCACCGACAGGGGGCAAGGTGAAAAACTGTTTTTT. Encoded protein: CASSTDRGQGEKLFF.